This TCR beta chain was captured by sequencing in a study of blood T cell repertoires in COVID-19. A few counts support this clone. Generated by immunoSEQ multiplex PCR, the TCRdb table keeps only in-frame clones and is missing some. Among 200,000 to 250,000 clones listed, more than 80% were seen once. Germline V gene lookup returns CDR1 ENHRY and CDR2 SYGVKD. The CDR3 has 17 residues. The V and J ends lost 2 bases and 4 bases, in that order; junction bases with no gene match: 11. The receptor comes from a man aged 55 to 70 who had recovered from COVID-19. Material: PBMCs or T cells enriched from blood (not recorded which). The rearrangement uses TRBV10-3 and TRBJ1-5; TRBD1 matches 7 bases. In DNA form, the CDR3 reads TGTGCCATCAGTGAGGGAAGCCCAGGGGGGAGAAATCAGCCCCAGCATTTT. It codes for CAISEGSPGGRNQPQHF.